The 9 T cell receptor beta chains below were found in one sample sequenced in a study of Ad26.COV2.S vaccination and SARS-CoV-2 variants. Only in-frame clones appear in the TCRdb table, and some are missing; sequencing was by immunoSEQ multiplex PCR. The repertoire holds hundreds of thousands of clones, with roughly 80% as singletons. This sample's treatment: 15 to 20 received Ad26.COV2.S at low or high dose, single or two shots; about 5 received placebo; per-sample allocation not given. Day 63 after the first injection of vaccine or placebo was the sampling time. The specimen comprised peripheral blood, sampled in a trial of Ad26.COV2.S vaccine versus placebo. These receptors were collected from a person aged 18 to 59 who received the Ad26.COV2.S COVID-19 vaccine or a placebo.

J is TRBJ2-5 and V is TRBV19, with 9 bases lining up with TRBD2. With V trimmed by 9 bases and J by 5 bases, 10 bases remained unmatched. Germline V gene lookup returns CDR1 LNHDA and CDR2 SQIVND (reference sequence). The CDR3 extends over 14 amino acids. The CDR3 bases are TGTGCCAGCCTTAGCGGGAGCAAAGGGGAGACCCAGTACTTC. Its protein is CASLSGSKGETQYF.

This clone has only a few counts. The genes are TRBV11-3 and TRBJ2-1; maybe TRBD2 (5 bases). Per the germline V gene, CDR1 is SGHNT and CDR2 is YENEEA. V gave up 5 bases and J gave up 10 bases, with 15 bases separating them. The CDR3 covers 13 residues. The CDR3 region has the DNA TGTGCCAGCAGCCTCTTTATTACGGGGGAGCAGTTCTTC. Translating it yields CASSLFITGEQFF. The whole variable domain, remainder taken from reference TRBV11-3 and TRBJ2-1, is EAGVVQSPRYKIIEKKQPVAFWCNPISGHNTLYWYLQNLGQGPELLIRYENEEAVDDSQLPKDRFSAERLKGVDSTLKIQPAELGDSAVYLCASSLFITGEQFFGPGTRLTVL.

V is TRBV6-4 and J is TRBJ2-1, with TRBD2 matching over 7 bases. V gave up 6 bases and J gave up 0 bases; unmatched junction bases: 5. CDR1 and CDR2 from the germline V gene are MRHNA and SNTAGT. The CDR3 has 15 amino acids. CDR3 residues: CASRLAFGSYNEQFF. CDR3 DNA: TGTGCCAGCAGACTAGCGTTCGGCTCCTACAATGAGCAGTTCTTC.

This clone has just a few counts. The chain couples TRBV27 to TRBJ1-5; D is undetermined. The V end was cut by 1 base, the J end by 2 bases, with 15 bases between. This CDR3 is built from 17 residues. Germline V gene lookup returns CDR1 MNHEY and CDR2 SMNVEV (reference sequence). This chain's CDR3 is CASSLFGGLVGNQPQHF. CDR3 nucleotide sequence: TGTGCCAGCAGTTTATTCGGCGGGCTGGTGGGCAATCAGCCCCAGCATTTT.

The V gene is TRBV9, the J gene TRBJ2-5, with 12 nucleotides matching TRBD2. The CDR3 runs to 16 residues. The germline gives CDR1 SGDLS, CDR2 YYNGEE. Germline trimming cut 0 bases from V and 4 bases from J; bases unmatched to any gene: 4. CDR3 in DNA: TGTGCCAGCAGCGTAGTTCTAGCGGGGGGGCGAGAGACCCAGTACTTC. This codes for CASSVVLAGGRETQYF.

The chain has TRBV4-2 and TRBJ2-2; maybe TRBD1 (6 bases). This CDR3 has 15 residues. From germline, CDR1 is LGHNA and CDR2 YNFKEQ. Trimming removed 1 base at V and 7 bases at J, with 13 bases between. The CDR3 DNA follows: TGTGCCAGCAGCCAAGGCTTGGGGGCGGACGGGGAGCTGTTTTTT. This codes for CASSQGLGADGELFF.

The CDR3 here is CASSSNILLNTEAFF. CDR3 DNA sequence: TGTGCCAGCAGTTCCAACATCCTATTAAACACTGAAGCTTTCTTT. The chain employs TRBV6-5 and TRBJ1-1; D is undetermined. The CDR3 totals 15 residues. Deletions cut 4 bases from V and 2 bases from J, with 14 bases between. CDR1 is MNHEY and CDR2 is SVGAGI in the germline V gene.

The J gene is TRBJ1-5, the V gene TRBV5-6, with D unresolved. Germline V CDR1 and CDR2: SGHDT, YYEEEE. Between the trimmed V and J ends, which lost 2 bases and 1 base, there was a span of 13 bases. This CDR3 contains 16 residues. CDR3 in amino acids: CASSLGGLGSNQPQHF. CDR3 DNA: TGTGCCAGCAGCTTAGGAGGGCTTGGGAGCAATCAGCCCCAGCATTTT.

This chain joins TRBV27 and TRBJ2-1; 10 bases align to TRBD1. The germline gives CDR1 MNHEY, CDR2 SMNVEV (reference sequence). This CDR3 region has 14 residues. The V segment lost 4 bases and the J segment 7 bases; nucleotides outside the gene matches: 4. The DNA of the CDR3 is TGTGCCAGCAGTTCCGGGACAGGGGTTAATGAGCAGTTCTTC. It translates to CASSSGTGVNEQFF.